This TCR beta chain was identified in a study of T-cell memory formation after mild COVID-19. Study observations and caveats: For second-wave clones that peaked at day 37, SARS-CoV-2 specificity went unverified.

Constant-segment primers served in 5'RACE that generated TCR alpha and TCR beta cDNA libraries bearing sample barcodes and UMIs. TCRdb analysed the 5' RACE reads with MiXCR anew, one entry per CDR3 protein. The table includes about 100,000 distinct CDR3 sequences, roughly 14% detected once. V dropped 2 bases and J dropped 5; count of bases not matched to a gene: 5. Germline lookup yields CDR1 SGHKS and CDR2 YYEKEE (reference sequence). The CDR3 covers 14 residues. This clonotype came up a few times. Antigen unknown. The sample was PBMCs or a T cell subset sorted from them (not recorded which). The sequence came from a man between 18 and 29 years old who had mild COVID-19 (a few samples of this study predate the infection). Cell type and time point are not known. This rearrangement joins TRBV5-5 to TRBJ2-7, with 9 nucleotides matching TRBD1. The CDR3 nucleotides read TGTGCCAGCAGCTTTGGGACAGGGATTCACGAGCAGTACTTC. It translates to CASSFGTGIHEQYF.